This T cell receptor (beta chain) stems from a study of blood T cell repertoires in COVID-19. As for the study in general: The United States, Italy and Spain provided the acute and convalescent COVID-19 samples. T cells, B-cell-depleted T cells, or PBMCs provided the cDNA or gDNA that served as material.

V was pared by 3 bases and J by 5 bases, with 4 bases of the junction left unmatched. Germline lookup yields CDR1 GTSNPN and CDR2 SVGIG (reference sequence). This CDR3 has 13 residues. Per the study methods: Reference gene primer amplification gave estimated nucleated cell counts. Libraries were prepared by immunoSEQ multiplex PCR; TCRdb keeps only in-frame clonotypes and omits some of them. The DNA gave D and trimming, while V, J and clone size come from that table. The sample consists of around 28,000 clones, roughly 90% of them appearing once. The TCR was taken from a human donor in a cohort sampled during active COVID-19. Material for sequencing was peripheral blood. V usage is TRBV30 and J usage is TRBJ1-1, with 9 bases fitting TRBD1. The chain's CDR3 is CAWSRDRATEAFF. CDR3 DNA: TGTGCCTGGAGCAGGGACAGGGCTACTGAAGCTTTCTTT.